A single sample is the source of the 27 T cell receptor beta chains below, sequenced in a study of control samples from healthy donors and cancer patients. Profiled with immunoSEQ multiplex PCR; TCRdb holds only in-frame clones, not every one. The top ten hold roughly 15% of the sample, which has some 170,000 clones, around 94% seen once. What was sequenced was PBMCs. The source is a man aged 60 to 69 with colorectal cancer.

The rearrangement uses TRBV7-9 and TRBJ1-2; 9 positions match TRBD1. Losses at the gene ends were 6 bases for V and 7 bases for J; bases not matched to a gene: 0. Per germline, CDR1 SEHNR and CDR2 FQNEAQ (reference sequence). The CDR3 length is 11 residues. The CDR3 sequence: CASRGQGGYTF. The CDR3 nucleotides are TGTGCCAGCAGGGGACAGGGTGGCTACACCTTC.

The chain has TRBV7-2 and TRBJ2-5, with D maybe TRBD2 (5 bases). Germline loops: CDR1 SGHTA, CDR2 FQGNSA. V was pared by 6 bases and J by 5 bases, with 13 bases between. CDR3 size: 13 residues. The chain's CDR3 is CASSTSGGETQYF. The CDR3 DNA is TGTGCCAGCAGTACCAGCGGCGGGGAGACCCAGTACTTC. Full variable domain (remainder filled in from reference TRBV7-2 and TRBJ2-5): GAGVSQSPSNKVTEKGKDVELRCDPISGHTALYWYRQSLGQGLEFLIYFQGNSAPDKSGLPSDRFSAERTGGSVSTLTIQRTQQEDSAVYLCASSTSGGETQYFGPGTRLLVL.

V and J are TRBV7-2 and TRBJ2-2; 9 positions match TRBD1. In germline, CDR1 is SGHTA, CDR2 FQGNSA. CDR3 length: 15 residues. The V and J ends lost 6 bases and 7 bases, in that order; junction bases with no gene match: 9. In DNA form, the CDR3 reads TGTGCCAGCAGGCCCGCCGGGACAGGGTTCGGGGAGCTGTTTTTT. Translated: CASRPAGTGFGELFF.

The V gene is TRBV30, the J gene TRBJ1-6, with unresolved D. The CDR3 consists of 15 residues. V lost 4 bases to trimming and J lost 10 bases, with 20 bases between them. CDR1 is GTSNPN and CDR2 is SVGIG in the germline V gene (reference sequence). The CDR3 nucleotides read TGTGCCTGGACGACAACGTCGGATTTTAACTCACCCCTCCACTTT. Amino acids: CAWTTTSDFNSPLHF.

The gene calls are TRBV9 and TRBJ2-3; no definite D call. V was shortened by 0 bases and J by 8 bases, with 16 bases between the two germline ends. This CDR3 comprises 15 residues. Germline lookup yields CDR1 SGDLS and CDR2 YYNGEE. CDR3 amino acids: CASSVDGSGTRTQYF. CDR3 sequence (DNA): TGTGCCAGCAGCGTAGATGGCAGTGGCACACGTACGCAGTATTTT.

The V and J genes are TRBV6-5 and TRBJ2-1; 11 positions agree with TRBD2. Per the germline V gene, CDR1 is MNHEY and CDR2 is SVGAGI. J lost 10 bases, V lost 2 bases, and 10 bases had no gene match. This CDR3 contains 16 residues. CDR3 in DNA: TGTGCCAGCAGTTACCGTGGACTAGCGGGTCTCGGCGAGCAGTTCTTC. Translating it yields CASSYRGLAGLGEQFF.

The CDR3 DNA follows: TGCGCCAGCAGCCAAGATCTGTTTGTGCGACCTAATGAAAAACTGTTTTTT. Amino acids: CASSQDLFVRPNEKLFF. This chain joins TRBV4-3 and TRBJ1-4; D remains ambiguous. V lost 0 bases to trimming and J lost 3 bases, with 14 bases between them. Per germline, CDR1 LGHNA and CDR2 YSLEER. This CDR3 is built from 17 residues.

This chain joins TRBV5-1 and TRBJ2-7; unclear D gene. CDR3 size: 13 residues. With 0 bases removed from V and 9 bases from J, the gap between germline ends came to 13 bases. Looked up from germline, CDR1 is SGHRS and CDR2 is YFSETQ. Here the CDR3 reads CASSLGGRSGQYF. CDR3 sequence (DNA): TGCGCCAGCAGCTTGGGGGGTCGGTCCGGGCAGTACTTC.

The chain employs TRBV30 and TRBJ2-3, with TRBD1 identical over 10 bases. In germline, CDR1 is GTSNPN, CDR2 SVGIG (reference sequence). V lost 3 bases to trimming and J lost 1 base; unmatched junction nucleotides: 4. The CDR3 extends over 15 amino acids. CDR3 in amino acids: CAWSTGTGGTDTQYF. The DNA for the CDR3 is TGTGCCTGGAGCACAGGGACAGGGGGCACAGATACGCAGTATTTT.

CDR3 in DNA: TGCGCCAGCAGCTTGGATTCTAGCGGGGGGGCCGGAGAGACCCAGTACTTC. It is translated as CASSLDSSGGAGETQYF. This sequence joins TRBV5-1 and TRBJ2-5, with 12 positions matching TRBD2. The germline V gene encodes CDR1 SGHRS and CDR2 YFSETQ. This CDR3 has 17 amino acids. Trimming took 0 bases from V and 4 from J; bases not matched to a gene: 7.

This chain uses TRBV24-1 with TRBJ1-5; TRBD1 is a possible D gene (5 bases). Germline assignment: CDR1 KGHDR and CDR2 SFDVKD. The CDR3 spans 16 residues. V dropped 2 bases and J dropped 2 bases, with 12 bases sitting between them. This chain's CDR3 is CATSDSGRVGNQPQHF. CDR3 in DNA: TGTGCCACCAGTGATTCAGGCAGGGTAGGCAATCAGCCCCAGCATTTT.

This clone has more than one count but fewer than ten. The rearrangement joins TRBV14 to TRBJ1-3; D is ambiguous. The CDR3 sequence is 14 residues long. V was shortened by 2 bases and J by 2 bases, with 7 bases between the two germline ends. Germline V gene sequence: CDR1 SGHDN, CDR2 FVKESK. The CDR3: CASSQLGTGNTIYF. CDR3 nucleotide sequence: TGTGCCAGCAGCCAATTGGGGACTGGAAACACCATATATTTT.

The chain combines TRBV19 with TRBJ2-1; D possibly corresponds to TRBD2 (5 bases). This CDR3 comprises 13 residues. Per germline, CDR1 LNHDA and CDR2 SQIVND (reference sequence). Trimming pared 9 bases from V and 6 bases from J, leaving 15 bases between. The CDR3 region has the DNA TGTGCCAGCCGTTCCGGGGAGCTCAATGAGCAGTTCTTC. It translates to CASRSGELNEQFF.

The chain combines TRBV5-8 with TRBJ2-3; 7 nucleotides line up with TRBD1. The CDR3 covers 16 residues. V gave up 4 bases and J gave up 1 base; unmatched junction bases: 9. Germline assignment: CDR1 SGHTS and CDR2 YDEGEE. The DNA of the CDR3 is TGTGCCAGCAGCCCTCCCCCGGACAGGCGCACAGATACGCAGTATTTT. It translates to CASSPPPDRRTDTQYF.

CDR3 coding DNA: TGTGCCAGTCAAACAGGGACGGGCAATCAGCCCCAGCATTTT. Amino acid sequence: CASQTGTGNQPQHF. The chain has TRBV19 and TRBJ1-5; D is perhaps TRBD1 (6 bases). The V gene's germline CDR1 is LNHDA and CDR2 SQIVND (reference sequence). The CDR3 length is 14 residues. The V gene lost 8 bases and the J gene lost 2 bases, with 13 bases spanning the gap.

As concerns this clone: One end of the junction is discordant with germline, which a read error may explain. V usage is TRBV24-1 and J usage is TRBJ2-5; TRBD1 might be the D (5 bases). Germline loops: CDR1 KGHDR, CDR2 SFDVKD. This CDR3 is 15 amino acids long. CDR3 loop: CATSDVTVTQGTQYF. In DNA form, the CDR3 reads TGTGCCACCAGTGATGTGACAGTAACACAAGGGACCCAGTACTTC.

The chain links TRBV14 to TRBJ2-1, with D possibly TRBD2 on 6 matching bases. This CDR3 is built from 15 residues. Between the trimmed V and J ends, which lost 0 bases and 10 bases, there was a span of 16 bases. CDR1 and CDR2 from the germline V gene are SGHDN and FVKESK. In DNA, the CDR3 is TGTGCCAGCAGCCAAGATCTGCGACTAGTGGCCGAGCAGTTCTTC. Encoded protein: CASSQDLRLVAEQFF. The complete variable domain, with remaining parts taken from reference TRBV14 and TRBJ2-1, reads EAGVTQFPSHSVIEKGQTVTLRCDPISGHDNLYWYRRVMGKEIKFLLHFVKESKQDESGMPNNRFLAERTGGTYSTLKVQPAELEDSGVYFCASSQDLRLVAEQFFGPGTRLTVL.

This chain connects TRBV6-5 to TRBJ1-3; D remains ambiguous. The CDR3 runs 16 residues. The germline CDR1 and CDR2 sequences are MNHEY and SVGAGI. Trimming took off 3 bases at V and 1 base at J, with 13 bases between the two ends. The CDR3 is CASSYSSVGSGNTIYF. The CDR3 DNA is TGTGCCAGCAGTTATTCGTCCGTCGGGTCTGGAAACACCATATATTTT.

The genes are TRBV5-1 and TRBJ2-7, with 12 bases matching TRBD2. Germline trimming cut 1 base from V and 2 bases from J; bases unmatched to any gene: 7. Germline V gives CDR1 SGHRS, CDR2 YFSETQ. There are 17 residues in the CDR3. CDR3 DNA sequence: TGCGCCAGCAGCTTGACCCGGACTAGCGGGACACCCTACGAGCAGTACTTC. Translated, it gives CASSLTRTSGTPYEQYF.

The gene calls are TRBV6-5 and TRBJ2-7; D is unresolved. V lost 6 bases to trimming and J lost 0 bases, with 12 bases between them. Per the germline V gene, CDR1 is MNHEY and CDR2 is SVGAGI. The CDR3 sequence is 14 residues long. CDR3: CASRPPSSSYEQYF. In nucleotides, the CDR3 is TGTGCCAGCAGGCCTCCGTCGAGCTCCTACGAGCAGTACTTC.

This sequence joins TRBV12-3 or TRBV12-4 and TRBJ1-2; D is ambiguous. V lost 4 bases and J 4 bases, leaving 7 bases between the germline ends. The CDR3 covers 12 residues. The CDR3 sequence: CASSSDPYGYTF. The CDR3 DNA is TGTGCCAGCAGTTCCGACCCCTATGGCTACACCTTC.

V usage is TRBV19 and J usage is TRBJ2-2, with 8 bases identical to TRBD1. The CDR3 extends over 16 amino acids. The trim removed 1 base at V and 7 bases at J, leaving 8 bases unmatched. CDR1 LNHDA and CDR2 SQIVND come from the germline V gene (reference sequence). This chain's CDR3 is CASSIGTGGPSGELFF. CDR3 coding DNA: TGTGCCAGTAGTATAGGTACAGGGGGGCCAAGCGGGGAGCTGTTTTTT.

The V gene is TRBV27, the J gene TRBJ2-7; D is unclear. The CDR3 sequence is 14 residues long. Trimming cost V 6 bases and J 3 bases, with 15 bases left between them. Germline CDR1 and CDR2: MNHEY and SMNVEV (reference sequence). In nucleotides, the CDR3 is TGTGCCAGCAGAAAAGACCTGACGGTCTACGAGCAGTACTTC. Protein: CASRKDLTVYEQYF.

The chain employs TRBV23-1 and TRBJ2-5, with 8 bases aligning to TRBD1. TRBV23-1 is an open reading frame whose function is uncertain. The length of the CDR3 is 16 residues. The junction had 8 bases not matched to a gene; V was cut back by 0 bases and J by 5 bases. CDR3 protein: CASSQSQGALRETQYF. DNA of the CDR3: TGCGCCAGCAGTCAATCGCAGGGGGCCTTGAGGGAGACCCAGTACTTC.

CDR3 DNA sequence: TGCGCCAGCAGCTTTCGGACGGGGACCCTCACAGATACGCAGTATTTT. It yields the protein CASSFRTGTLTDTQYF. V usage is TRBV5-1 and J usage is TRBJ2-3; either TRBD1 or TRBD2 may fit D (5 bases each). Trimming left V 2 bases short and J 2 bases short, with 15 bases between. The CDR3 runs 16 residues. Germline V gene data show CDR1 as SGHRS and CDR2 as YFSETQ.

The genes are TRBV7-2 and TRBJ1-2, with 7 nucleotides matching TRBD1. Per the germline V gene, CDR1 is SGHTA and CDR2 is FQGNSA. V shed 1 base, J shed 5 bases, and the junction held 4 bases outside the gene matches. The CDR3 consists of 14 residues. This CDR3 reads CASSLGGQIYGYTF. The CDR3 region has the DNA TGTGCCAGCAGCTTAGGGGGACAGATATATGGCTACACCTTC.

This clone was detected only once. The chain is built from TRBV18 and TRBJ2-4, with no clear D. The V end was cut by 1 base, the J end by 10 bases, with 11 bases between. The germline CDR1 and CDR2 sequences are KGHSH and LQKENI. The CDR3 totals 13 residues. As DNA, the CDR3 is TGTGCCAGCTCACCACTGGGTGACCGAATTCAGTACTTC. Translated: CASSPLGDRIQYF. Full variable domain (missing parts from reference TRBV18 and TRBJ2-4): NAGVMQNPRHLVRRRGQEARLRCSPMKGHSHVYWYRQLPEEGLKFMVYLQKENIIDESGMPKERFSAEFPKEGPSILRIQQVVRGDSAAYFCASSPLGDRIQYFGAGTRLSVL.